This T cell receptor beta chain was documented in a study of T cells in women clearing cervical HPV infection. Overall study: No precancer developed; the control's incident HPV16 infection cleared within 12 months.

All donors had a single incident cervical HPV16 infection, not prevalent. Sequenced by immunoSEQ multiplex PCR; TCRdb stores in-frame clones only, minus some. This sample contains around 19,000 clones. A note on this clone: The read falls 3 residues short of the CDR3 end, and the missing part is taken from the germline J gene.

Trimming at V came to 5 bases and at J to 0 bases, leaving 4 bases not matched to a gene. This CDR3 is 15 amino acids long. Germline-derived CDR1 and CDR2 are DFQATT and SNEGSKA (reference sequence). The genes are TRBV20-1 and TRBJ1-6; 7 bases align to TRBD1. The sequence came from a woman between 18 and 75 years old with a cervical HPV16 infection that either progressed to CIN3+ or cleared (not recorded which). Specimen: blood buffy coat. The chain's CDR3 is CSAFRTGSYNSPLHF. The covered CDR3 bases are TGCAGTGCTTTTCGGACAGGCTCCTATAATTCACCC.